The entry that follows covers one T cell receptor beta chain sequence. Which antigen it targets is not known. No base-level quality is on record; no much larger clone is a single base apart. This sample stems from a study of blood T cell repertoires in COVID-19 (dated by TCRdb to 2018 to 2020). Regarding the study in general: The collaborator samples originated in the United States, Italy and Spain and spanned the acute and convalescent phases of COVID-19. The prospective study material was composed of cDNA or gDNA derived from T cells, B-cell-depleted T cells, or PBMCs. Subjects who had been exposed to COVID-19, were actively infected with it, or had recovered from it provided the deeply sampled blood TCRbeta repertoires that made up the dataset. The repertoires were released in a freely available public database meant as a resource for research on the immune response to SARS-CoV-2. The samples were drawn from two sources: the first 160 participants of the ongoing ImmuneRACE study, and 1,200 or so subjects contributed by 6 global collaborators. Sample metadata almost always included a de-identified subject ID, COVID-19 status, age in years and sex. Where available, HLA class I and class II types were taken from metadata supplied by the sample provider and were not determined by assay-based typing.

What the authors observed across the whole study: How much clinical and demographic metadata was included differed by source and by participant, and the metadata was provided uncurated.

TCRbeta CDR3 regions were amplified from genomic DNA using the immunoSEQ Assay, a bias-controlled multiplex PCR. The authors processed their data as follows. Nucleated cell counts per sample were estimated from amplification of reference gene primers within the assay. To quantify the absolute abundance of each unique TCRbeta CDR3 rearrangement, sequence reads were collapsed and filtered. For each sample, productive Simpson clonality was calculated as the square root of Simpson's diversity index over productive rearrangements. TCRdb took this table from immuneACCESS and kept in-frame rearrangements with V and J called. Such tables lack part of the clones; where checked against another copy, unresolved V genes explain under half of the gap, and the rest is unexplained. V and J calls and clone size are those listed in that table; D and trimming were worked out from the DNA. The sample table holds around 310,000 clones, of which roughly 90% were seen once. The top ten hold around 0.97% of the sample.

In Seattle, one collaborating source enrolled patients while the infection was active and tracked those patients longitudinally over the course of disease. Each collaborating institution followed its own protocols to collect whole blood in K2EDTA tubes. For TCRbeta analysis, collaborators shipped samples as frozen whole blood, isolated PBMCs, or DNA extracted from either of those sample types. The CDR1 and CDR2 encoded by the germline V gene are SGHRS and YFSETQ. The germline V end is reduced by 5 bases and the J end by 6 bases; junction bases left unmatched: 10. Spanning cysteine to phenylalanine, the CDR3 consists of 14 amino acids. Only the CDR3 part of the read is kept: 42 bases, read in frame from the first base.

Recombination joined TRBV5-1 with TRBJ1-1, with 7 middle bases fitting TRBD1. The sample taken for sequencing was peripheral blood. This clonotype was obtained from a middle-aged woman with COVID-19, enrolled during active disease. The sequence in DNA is TGCGCCAGCAGATATGGACAGGTTACAGCTGAAGCTTTCTTT. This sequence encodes CASRYGQVTAEAFF. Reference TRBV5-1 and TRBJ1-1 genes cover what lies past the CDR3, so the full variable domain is KAGVTQTPRYLIKTRGQQVTLSCSPISGHRSVSWYQQTPGQGLQFLFEYFSETQRNKGNFPGRFSGRQFSNSRSEMNVSTLELGDSALYLCASRYGQVTAEAFFGQGTRLTVV.